This TCR beta chain was sequenced in a study of regulatory T cells in long-lasting Graves disease. As to time point: persistent/refractory GD, antithyroid drugs over 5 years with positive TRAb. Extracted RNA from PBMCs served as the source of the TCR library. Germline CDR1 is MNHEY and CDR2 is SVGEGT. The CDR3 length is 17 residues. With V trimmed by 4 bases and J by 3 bases, 7 bases remained unmatched. This clonotype was detected only a few times. The antigen is undetermined. General study points: Only a small sample size was used, which may have cut accuracy.

Researchers made TCR beta libraries by using iRepertoire HTBI primers and running Arm-PCR on CDR3 regions. Source study methods: Identification yielded approximately 60 TRBV and around 15 TRBJ segments across samples. TCRdb reprocessed the multiplex PCR reads via MiXCR and lists one record per CDR3 protein. TCRdb's processing, not the authors' own work, is the source of the V and J calls. This table holds under 450,000 distinct CDR3 sequences, around a quarter found once. The J gene is TRBJ2-4, the V gene TRBV6-2 or TRBV6-3; 12 bases are a match to TRBD2. The clonotype originates from a female donor with Graves disease. The sample in question was peripheral blood mononuclear cells (PBMCs), obtained when the disease was refractory, from a patient treated with antithyroid drugs. CDR3 coding DNA: TGTGCCAGCAGTTCCGGGACTAGCGGGCTCCGCAAAAACATTCAGTACTTC. It yields the protein CASSSGTSGLRKNIQYF.